Here is one TCR beta chain with its context. One base away there is no much larger clone; base qualities are not given. Total RNA from at least 9,500 sorted tetramer+ CD8 T cells was reverse transcribed into cDNA for TCR profiling. CDR3 regions were amplified by PCR with primers annealing to V and J regions, adding unique molecular identifiers to track templates. Profiling of the TCRalpha and TCRbeta chains was done on the immunoSEQ platform, including the sequencing and error-correction standards of that platform. The authors' analysis ran thus. Clonal copy numbers were corrected for sequencing and PCR errors, and CDR3s were defined according to IMGT conventions. Analysis was restricted to productive rearrangements and was performed with immunoSEQ Analyzer versions 2.0 and 3.0, and gene-pairing frequencies were further processed in Microsoft Excel. V-J pairings were visualized as Circos plots, and CDR3 motifs were found with MEME plus a custom motifSearch program. The OLGA algorithm was used to calculate the probability of generation of TCR sequences. Clonotypes found at both visits were termed persistent, clonotypes found only in the acute phase were termed nonpersistent, and clonotypes found only at convalescence were termed de novo. Any amino acid clonotype used by more than one donor was defined as a public TCR. What TCRdb holds here is the immuneACCESS table cut down to in-frame rearrangements. Part of the clones is not present; checked against another copy, under half of the missing clones reflect an unresolved V gene, and the others are unexplained. Clonal size and the V and J genes are those of that table, whereas D and trimming came from the DNA. The sample profile shows 5,500 to 8,500 clones; less than 30% of them were found once. Of the sample, around 30% is held by the ten largest clones.

The record originates from a study of blood T cell repertoires in acute mononucleosis (dated by TCRdb to about 2020). About the full investigation: Acute-phase samples, representing the primary response, were taken within 2 weeks of symptom onset. Mean blood EBV load was 3.5 to 4 log10 genome copies per million B cells during acute infection and less than 3 at convalescence. During acute infection, about 2.1% and 1.1% of blood CD8 T cells were made up of mean YVL-BR-specific and GLC-BM-specific cells, respectively. Summary of the overall study and its limitations: Because only a fraction of each donor's blood was analyzed, sampling error might partly explain the low overlap between acute and convalescent clonotypes. With just a few donors in the cohort, the group averages were based on very few individuals. In TCR repertoire selection for BRLF1 (YVL-BR), TCRalpha CDR3 motifs took on a dominant role, whereas TCRbeta played only a minimal one. Persistence into convalescence was observed for only about 8.6% of unique acute clonotypes, yet most of the response was made up by these persisting clonotypes, and the remaining acute clonotypes were seemingly replaced by new diverse de novo clonotypes.

The time point label for this specimen denotes: acute infectious mononucleosis, at clinical presentation within 2 weeks of symptom onset (visit 1). Over the course of primary infection, this study followed CD8 T cell responses against two immunodominant EBV epitopes, BRLF1 109 (YVL-BR) and BMLF1 280 (GLC-BM). Primary EBV infection was indicated by a positive serum heterophile antibody test and EBV viral capsid antigen-specific IgM. As a first step, magnetic positive selection (MACS) was used to enrich total CD8 T cells from the PBMCs. A FACSAria III was used to sort live CD3+ CD8+ tetramer+ cells to over 90% purity. Cell sorting used a PE-conjugated tetramer carrying the BRLF1 109-117 peptide. Directly ex vivo after tetramer sorting, the TCR repertoires of EBV epitope-specific CD8 T cells were deep-sequenced at acute infection and at convalescence. The donors were a few individuals between roughly 18 and 29 years old who had clinical acute infectious mononucleosis and laboratory evidence of primary EBV infection. Heparinized peripheral blood was collected when donors presented clinically with mononucleosis symptoms and again about 6 months afterward. PBMCs were isolated by Ficoll-Paque density gradient centrifugation.

Inclusive of the bounding cysteine and phenylalanine, the CDR3 is 12 residues long. The DNA shown is the 36-base CDR3, in frame from base 1. CDR1 is given as MDHEN and CDR2 as SYDVKM, both from the germline V gene. The receptor was isolated from a young woman with infectious mononucleosis caused by EBV. The chain is made from TRBV28 and TRBJ2-5; the D element might be TRBD1 or TRBD2, as each aligns at 5 bases. The DNA end favors TRBJ2-7, so the J call may be wrong. The material sequenced was EBV YVL epitope tetramer+ CD8+ T cells sorted from PBMCs, taken during acute infectious mononucleosis. The sample's cell subset or site label is to be understood as: CD8 T cells binding a tetramer with EBV BRLF1 109-117 peptide (YVL-BR). Here is the DNA: TGTGCCAGCAGTGACTGGGGGAACGAGCAGTACTTC. This encodes CASSDWGNEQYF.